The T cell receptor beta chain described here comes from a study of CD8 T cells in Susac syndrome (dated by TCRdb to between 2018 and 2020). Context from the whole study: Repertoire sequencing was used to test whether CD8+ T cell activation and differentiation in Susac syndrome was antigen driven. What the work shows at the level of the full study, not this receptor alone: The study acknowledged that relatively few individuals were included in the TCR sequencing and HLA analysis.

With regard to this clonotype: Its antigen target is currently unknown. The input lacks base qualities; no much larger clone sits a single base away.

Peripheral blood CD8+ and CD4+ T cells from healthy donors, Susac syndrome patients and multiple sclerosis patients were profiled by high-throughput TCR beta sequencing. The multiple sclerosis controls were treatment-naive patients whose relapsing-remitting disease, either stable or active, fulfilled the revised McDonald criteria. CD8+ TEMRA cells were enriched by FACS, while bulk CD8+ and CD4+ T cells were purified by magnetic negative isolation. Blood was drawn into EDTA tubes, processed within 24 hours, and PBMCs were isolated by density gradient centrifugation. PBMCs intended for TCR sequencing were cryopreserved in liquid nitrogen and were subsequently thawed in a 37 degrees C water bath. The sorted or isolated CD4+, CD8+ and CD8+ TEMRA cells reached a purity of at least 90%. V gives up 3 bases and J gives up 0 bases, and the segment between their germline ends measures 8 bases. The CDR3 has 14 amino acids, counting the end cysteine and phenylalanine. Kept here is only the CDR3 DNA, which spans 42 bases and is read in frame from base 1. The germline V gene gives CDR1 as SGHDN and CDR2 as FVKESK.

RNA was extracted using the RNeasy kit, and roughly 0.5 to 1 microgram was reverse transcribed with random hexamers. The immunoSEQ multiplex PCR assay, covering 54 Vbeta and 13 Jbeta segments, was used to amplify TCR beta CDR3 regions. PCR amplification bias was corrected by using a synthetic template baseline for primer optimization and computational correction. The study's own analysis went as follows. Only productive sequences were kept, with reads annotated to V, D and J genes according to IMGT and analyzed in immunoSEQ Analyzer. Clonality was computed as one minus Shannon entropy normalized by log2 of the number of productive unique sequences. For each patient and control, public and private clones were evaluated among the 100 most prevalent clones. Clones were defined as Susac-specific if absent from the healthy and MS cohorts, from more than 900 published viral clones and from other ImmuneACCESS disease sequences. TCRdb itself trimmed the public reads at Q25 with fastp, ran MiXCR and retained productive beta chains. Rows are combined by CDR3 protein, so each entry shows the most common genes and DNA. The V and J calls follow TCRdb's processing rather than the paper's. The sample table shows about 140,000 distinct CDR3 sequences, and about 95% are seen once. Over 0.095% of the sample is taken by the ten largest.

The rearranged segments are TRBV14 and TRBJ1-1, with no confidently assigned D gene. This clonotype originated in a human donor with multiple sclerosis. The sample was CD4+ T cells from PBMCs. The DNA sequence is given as TGTGCCAGCAGCCAGGTTACCGTGAACACTGAAGCTTTCTTT. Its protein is CASSQVTVNTEAFF.